These T cell receptor beta chains were read from a single sample in a study of Graves' ophthalmopathy and Graves' hyperthyroidism. TCRdb recomputed calls from the multiplex PCR reads with MiXCR, one row per CDR3 protein. The data contain around 600,000 distinct CDR3 sequences, over 40% of them seen just once; the ten biggest clones take up 3% to 3.5%. Sequenced: peripheral blood. Receptors were obtained from an adult man with Graves' ophthalmopathy. Each CDR3 is given with its conserved first and last residue. Fields, in order: D gene, clone size, V gene, J gene, CDR3 protein, CDR3 DNA. The D gene is left open where the match is weak. Some rows have no size entry. The others give once, few or many, or a class for an expanded clone.

>.|many|TRBV5-5|TRBJ1-2
CASSQSGATDYYGYTF
TGTGCCAGCAGCCAGTCTGGGGCCACCGATTACTATGGCTACACCTTC
>TRBD2|many|TRBV2|TRBJ2-7
CASTGGFEQYF
TGTGCCAGCACGGGGGGATTCGAGCAGTACTTC
>.|many|TRBV29-1|TRBJ2-7
CSVVYLGTYEQYF
TGCAGCGTTGTTTACCTGGGAACCTACGAGCAGTACTTC
>TRBD2|.|TRBV5-4|TRBJ2-5
CASSGGLAGGQIPIETQYF
TGTGCCAGCAGCGGGGGACTAGCGGGGGGGCAGATCCCGATAGAGACCCAGTACTTC
>TRBD1|.|TRBV19|TRBJ2-3
CASRGQSTQYF
TGTGCCAGTAGGGGACAGAGTACGCAGTATTTT
>TRBD2|few|TRBV9|TRBJ2-3
CASSFGTSSLVTQYF
TGTGCCAGCAGCTTCGGGACTAGCTCTTTGGTTACGCAGTATTTT
>.|many|TRBV7-2|TRBJ1-2
CASSYQTVTIYGYTF
TGTGCCAGCAGCTACCAGACAGTAACCATCTATGGCTACACCTTC
>.|many|TRBV4-2|TRBJ1-5
CASSQGEKGTQPQHF
TGTGCCAGCAGCCAAGGGGAAAAAGGTACTCAGCCCCAGCATTTT
>.|many|TRBV20-1|TRBJ1-5
CSSFRPGTSQPQHF
TGCAGTTCTTTCCGGCCAGGGACCTCCCAGCCCCAGCATTTT
>.|many|TRBV7-2|TRBJ2-7
CASSLAGHSYEQYF
TGTGCCAGCAGCTTAGCCGGGCACTCCTACGAGCAGTACTTC
>.|.|TRBV7-3|TRBJ1-5
CASSSYTGGTDQPQHF
TGTGCCAGCAGCTCCTACACCGGGGGGACGGATCAGCCCCAGCATTTT